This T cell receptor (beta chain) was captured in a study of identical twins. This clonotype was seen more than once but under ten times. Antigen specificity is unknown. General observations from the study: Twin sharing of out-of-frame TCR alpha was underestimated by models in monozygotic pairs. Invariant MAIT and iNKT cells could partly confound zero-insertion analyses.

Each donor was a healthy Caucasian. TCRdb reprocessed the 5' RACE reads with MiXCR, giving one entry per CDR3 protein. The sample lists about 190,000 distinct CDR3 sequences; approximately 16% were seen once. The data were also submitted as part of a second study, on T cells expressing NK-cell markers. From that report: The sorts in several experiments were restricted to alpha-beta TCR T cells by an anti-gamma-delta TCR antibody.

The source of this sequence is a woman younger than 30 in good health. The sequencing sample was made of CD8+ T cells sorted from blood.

The CDR3 DNA follows: TGTGCCAGCAGCTCCCCACTTTCACCCCTCCACTTT. Translated: CASSSPLSPLHF. The chain couples TRBV5-6 to TRBJ1-6, with D unclear. The V end was cut by 3 bases, the J end by 9 bases, with 7 bases between. Germline V gene data show CDR1 as SGHDT and CDR2 as YYEEEE. This CDR3 is built from 12 residues.